These T cell receptor beta chains were read from a single sample in a study of vaccination and CD4 T cells after COVID-19. No antigen is known for these receptors. TCRdb fed the PCR reads into MiXCR, producing one record per CDR3 protein. The sample includes under 9,500 distinct CDR3 sequences, 55% to 65% of them seen just once. The sequencing sample was made of CD4+ T cells from blood, cultured in vitro. Receptor source: a human donor who had recovered from COVID-19. CDR3s include the opening cysteine and the closing phenylalanine or tryptophan. The D gene is left open where the match is weak. Size is stated for part of the rows, as once, few or many counts, or as a class when the clone is expanded.

size: .
V: TRBV19
J: TRBJ1-1
D: .
DNA: TGTGCCAGTCAGGACGTTGCTAACACTGAAGCTTTCTTT
CDR3: CASQDVANTEAFF

size: .
V: TRBV6-1
J: TRBJ2-5
D: .
DNA: TGTGCCAGCATCGGACAGGGAGGGAGGGAGACCCAGTACTTC
CDR3: CASIGQGGRETQYF

size: .
V: TRBV27
J: TRBJ1-2
D: .
DNA: TGTGCCAGCAGTCTCCAGGGGTATGGCTACACCTTC
CDR3: CASSLQGYGYTF

size: .
V: TRBV20-1
J: TRBJ2-1
D: TRBD2
DNA: TGCAGTGCTAATGGACTAGCGGGAGGTGGTGGGTCGAATGAGCAGTTCTTC
CDR3: CSANGLAGGGGSNEQFF

size: .
V: TRBV2
J: TRBJ1-1
D: .
DNA: TGTGCCAGCAGTCGGGACCTCGCGACTGAAGCTTTCTTT
CDR3: CASSRDLATEAFF

size: .
V: TRBV12-3/TRBV12-4
J: TRBJ1-2
D: .
DNA: TGTGCCAGCAGCGCCCAGGGTGCGGGCTACACCTTC
CDR3: CASSAQGAGYTF

size: few
V: TRBV15
J: TRBJ2-5
D: .
DNA: TGTGCCACCAGCAGAGGGGATCGGGGCCGGGAAGAGACCCAGTACTTC
CDR3: CATSRGDRGREETQYF

size: .
V: TRBV7-2
J: TRBJ2-7
D: TRBD1
DNA: TGTGCCAGCAGCTTAACAGTGGGGGCAGGGGGCATCGACGAGCAGTACTTC
CDR3: CASSLTVGAGGIDEQYF

size: medium-sized
V: TRBV15
J: TRBJ1-2
D: .
DNA: TGTGCCACCAGCAGAGGCGGCTGGGGGGGAGGCTATGGCTACACCTTC
CDR3: CATSRGGWGGGYGYTF

size: .
V: TRBV6-1
J: TRBJ1-2
D: .
DNA: TGTGCCAGCATCAAAGCCCGCCCGCTCGACAGTGCCTATGGCTACACCTTC
CDR3: CASIKARPLDSAYGYTF

size: few
V: TRBV12-3/TRBV12-4
J: TRBJ1-2
D: .
DNA: TGTGCCAGCAGTTTAGGGGCCGGGACGACCTTC
CDR3: CASSLGAGTTF

size: .
V: TRBV7-2
J: TRBJ1-2
D: .
DNA: TGTGCCAGCAGCTTGGAGGGGCGCTATGGCTACACCTTC
CDR3: CASSLEGRYGYTF

size: .
V: TRBV2
J: TRBJ2-1
D: .
DNA: TGTGCCAGCCAGCCTTTTCGGGGGACGGGAGCGAATGAGCAGTTCTTC
CDR3: CASQPFRGTGANEQFF

size: .
V: TRBV15
J: TRBJ2-1
D: .
DNA: TGTGCCACCAGCGAACTCGGGGTTACAGAGCAGTTCTTC
CDR3: CATSELGVTEQFF

size: .
V: TRBV19
J: TRBJ1-6
D: .
DNA: TGTGCCAGTAGTATTGTGGCACGGACATATAATTCACCCCTCCACTTT
CDR3: CASSIVARTYNSPLHF

size: .
V: TRBV20-1
J: TRBJ1-2
D: .
DNA: TGCAGTGCTAGAGTATTGGGGGGGGGCGACGGCTACACCTTC
CDR3: CSARVLGGGDGYTF

size: .
V: TRBV7-2
J: TRBJ1-5
D: .
DNA: TGTGCCAGCAGCTCGCCCCCGTATACTTGGACAGAGGCAAATCAGCCCCAGCAATTT
CDR3: CASSSPPYTWTEANQPQQF

size: .
V: TRBV27
J: TRBJ1-6
D: TRBD1
DNA: TGTGCCAGCAGTTCTCGGACAGGGGAGGTGGGTTCACCCCTCCACTTT
CDR3: CASSSRTGEVGSPLHF

size: medium-sized
V: TRBV20-1
J: TRBJ1-1
D: .
DNA: TGCAGTGCTAAAGGTTTAGCGAACACTGAAGCTTTCTTT
CDR3: CSAKGLANTEAFF

size: .
V: TRBV6-1
J: TRBJ1-2
D: .
DNA: TGTGCCAGCAGAGTTAGGGACGCTCCTCCTTATGGCTACACCTTC
CDR3: CASRVRDAPPYGYTF

size: few
V: TRBV20-1
J: TRBJ2-7
D: TRBD1
DNA: TGCAGTGCGAGAAGAGAGGGACAGATTCTCTACGAGCAGTACTTC
CDR3: CSARREGQILYEQYF

size: few
V: TRBV20-1
J: TRBJ1-2
D: .
DNA: TGCAGTGCCATACGGGGGGCAGGGTCCCCCGGCTATGGCTACACCTTC
CDR3: CSAIRGAGSPGYGYTF